The 9 T cell receptor beta chains reported below all come from one sample, sequenced in a study of blood T cell repertoires in COVID-19. Repertoires were generated with immunoSEQ multiplex PCR, while TCRdb's copy carries only in-frame clones and drops some. The sample shows more than 100,000 clones, more than 85% of them seen only once. The source material was peripheral blood. These TCRs come from a human donor in a cohort sampled during active COVID-19.

J is TRBJ2-7 and V is TRBV7-9; the D gene is possibly TRBD1 (5 bases). The CDR3 is made up of 12 amino acids. V lost 4 bases, J lost 7 bases, and 11 bases lay in between. Germline assignment: CDR1 SEHNR and CDR2 FQNEAQ (reference sequence). The CDR3 loop reads CASSYGAAEQYF. In DNA, the CDR3 is TGTGCCAGCAGCTATGGGGCGGCTGAGCAGTACTTC.

This sequence joins TRBV2 and TRBJ1-1, with 9 bases identical to TRBD1. This CDR3 region has 15 residues. The V segment lost 6 bases and the J segment 1 base; nucleotides outside the gene matches: 6. Germline assignment: CDR1 SNHLY and CDR2 FYNNEI. CDR3 bases: TGTGCCAGCAGCCAATCGACAGGGGGGAACACTGAAGCTTTCTTT. Translated: CASSQSTGGNTEAFF.

The chain joins TRBV27 to TRBJ2-2; 9 bases are shared with TRBD2. V dropped 6 bases and J dropped 7; count of bases not matched to a gene: 15. Germline V gene sequence: CDR1 MNHEY, CDR2 SMNVEV (reference sequence). This CDR3 is built from 17 residues. CDR3 loop: CASRPTLSGGKFGELFF. The CDR3 nucleotides are TGTGCCAGCAGACCGACCTTAAGCGGGGGGAAGTTCGGGGAGCTGTTTTTT.

This chain joins TRBV7-9 and TRBJ2-5; 7 bases line up with TRBD2. With 1 base clipped from V and 5 bases from J, the junction kept 10 bases outside the gene matches. The CDR3 consists of 16 residues. The V gene's germline CDR1 is SEHNR and CDR2 FQNEAQ (reference sequence). CDR3 sequence: CASSLGAGPTRETQYF. CDR3 coding DNA: TGTGCCAGCAGCTTAGGAGCGGGGCCAACTCGGGAGACCCAGTACTTC.

The V and J genes are TRBV5-1 and TRBJ2-7; possibly TRBD1 for D (6 bases). Germline V gene sequence: CDR1 SGHRS, CDR2 YFSETQ. The V end was cut by 4 bases, the J end by 7 bases, with 18 bases between. The CDR3 is 14 residues long. This chain's CDR3 is CASSTTGTLPEQYF. In DNA, the CDR3 is TGCGCCAGCAGCACGACAGGAACGCTCCCTGAGCAGTACTTC.

The gene calls are TRBV11-3 and TRBJ2-1; D is unresolved. V was pared by 4 bases and J by 2 bases, with 9 bases between. The CDR3 covers 14 residues. Germline lookup yields CDR1 SGHNT and CDR2 YENEEA. For the CDR3, the DNA is TGTGCCAGCAGCTCCATGGCCCCCTACAATGAGCAGTTCTTC. Its protein is CASSSMAPYNEQFF.

The chain employs TRBV6-5 and TRBJ2-7, with 8 bases matching TRBD1. Per the germline V gene, CDR1 is MNHEY and CDR2 is SVGAGI. Trimming at V came to 4 bases and at J to 4 bases, leaving 9 bases not matched to a gene. This CDR3 contains 15 residues. This CDR3 is CASSSQQGVWYEQYF. The CDR3 DNA follows: TGTGCCAGCAGTTCGCAACAGGGGGTTTGGTACGAGCAGTACTTC.

A few counts support this clone. The rearrangement links TRBV7-2 to TRBJ1-6; maybe TRBD1 (6 bases). The CDR3 has 16 amino acids. Looked up from germline, CDR1 is SGHTA and CDR2 is FQGNSA. Trimming removed 5 bases at V and 6 bases at J, with 17 bases between. CDR3 in amino acids: CASSPRVGQLNSPLHF. The CDR3 bases are TGTGCCAGCAGCCCCCGGGTCGGACAGCTTAATTCACCCCTCCACTTT. Complete variable domain (other parts from reference TRBV7-2 and TRBJ1-6): GAGVSQSPSNKVTEKGKDVELRCDPISGHTALYWYRQSLGQGLEFLIYFQGNSAPDKSGLPSDRFSAERTGGSVSTLTIQRTQQEDSAVYLCASSPRVGQLNSPLHFGNGTRLTVT.

The gene calls are TRBV11-3 and TRBJ2-2; D gene ambiguous. In germline, CDR1 is SGHNT, CDR2 YENEEA. The CDR3 covers 12 residues. V lost 5 bases, J lost 6 bases, and 7 bases lay in between. CDR3 residues: CASSPGPGELFF. The CDR3 region has the DNA TGTGCCAGCAGCCCCGGTCCCGGGGAGCTGTTTTTT.